The following is a T cell receptor beta chain sequence with its context. No cognate antigen has been identified for it. No much larger clonotype is one base removed from it; base qualities were not supplied. The sample originates from a study of blood T cell repertoires in COVID-19 (dated by TCRdb to 2018 to 2021). About the investigation overall: Collaborator samples came from the United States, Italy and Spain and covered acute and convalescent phases of COVID-19. The material from the prospective study consisted of cDNA or gDNA derived from T cells, B-cell-depleted T cells, or PBMCs. The dataset comprised deeply sampled blood TCRbeta repertoires from subjects exposed to, actively infected with, or recovered from COVID-19. The repertoires were made available in a free public database intended to serve as a resource for research on the immune response to SARS-CoV-2. Samples were obtained from the ongoing ImmuneRACE study (first 160 participants) and from over 1,000 subjects provided by 6 global collaborators. The sample metadata nearly always contained a de-identified subject ID, COVID-19 status, age in years and sex. Where available, HLA class I and class II types were obtained from metadata supplied by the sample provider rather than from assay-based typing.

Participants in the prospective study were aged about 18 to 90 years, lived in about two dozen United States geographic areas, and enrolled through a virtual design. To assign participants to cohorts, the prospective study relied on clinical history that participants themselves reported in a screening survey and a study questionnaire. Recovered participants in ImmuneRACE Cohort 3 were defined by two consecutive negative NP/OP PCR tests, clearance by a healthcare professional, or resolution of symptoms. In the prospective study, whole blood, serum and a nasopharyngeal or oropharyngeal swab were collected from each participant by mobile phlebotomists. Over a roughly two-month period, participants in the prospective study had the option of providing additional blood draws and questionnaires. Before DNA extraction, prospective study blood samples were shipped either frozen or at room temperature. Paper-wide results and their limitations: The quantity of clinical and demographic metadata differed by source and by participant and was supplied without curation.

TCRbeta CDR3 regions were amplified from genomic DNA by means of the immunoSEQ Assay, a bias-controlled multiplex PCR. Turning to the authors' computational methods: The number of nucleated cells in each sample was estimated from the amplification of reference gene primers within the assay. Sequence reads were collapsed and filtered to measure the absolute abundance of every unique TCRbeta CDR3 rearrangement. For each sample, productive Simpson clonality was calculated as the square root of Simpson's diversity index over productive rearrangements. This immuneACCESS table, as held by TCRdb, lists in-frame sequences with V and J called but not all clones. Of the missing ones, under half trace to an unresolved V gene in checked studies; the others have no known cause. The V and J calls and clone size are taken from that table; D and trimming were inferred from the DNA. The sample includes about 330,000 clones, with more than 85% observed a single time. Roughly 18% of the sample rests with the top ten.

The germline V and J ends show losses of 5 bases and 12 bases respectively, and no gene match explains 6 bases of the junction. The CDR3, cysteine through phenylalanine, is 12 amino acids long. Only the CDR3 region is kept as DNA, spanning 36 bases read in frame from base 1. The germline V gene (reference sequence) supplies CDR1 LNHDA and CDR2 SQIVND. The rearranged chain carries TRBV19 and TRBJ2-1, with TRBD1 identical over 8 junction bases. The specimen sequenced was PBMCs or T cells enriched from blood (not recorded which). The TCR was taken from a woman younger than 45 who had recovered from COVID-19. CDR3 loop: CASSSQGAWQFF. The DNA reads TGTGCCAGTAGTTCTCAGGGGGCCTGGCAGTTCTTC.